The rows below give T cell receptor beta chains drawn from one sample of a study of cytomegalovirus exposure and HLA in healthy donors. Some clones are missing from TCRdb's copy, which holds only in-frame ones; the method was immunoSEQ multiplex PCR. The sample records 70,000 to 75,000 clones, about 78% being singletons. Material for sequencing was PBMCs. The origin of the receptors is a woman in her 40s in good health and CMV-seropositive. CDR3s leave out the opening cysteine and the closing phenylalanine or tryptophan. Rows may omit the clone size; those that give it use once, few, many or a size class.

v_call: TRBV5-6
j_call: TRBJ1-3
clone_size: NA
cdr3_aa: ASSSDSSGNTIY

v_call: TRBV7-3
j_call: TRBJ1-1
clone_size: NA
cdr3_aa: ASSLLLGGMPAF

v_call: TRBV2
j_call: TRBJ1-5
clone_size: NA
cdr3_aa: ASSRQGVGQPQH

v_call: TRBV5-1
j_call: TRBJ2-6
clone_size: few
cdr3_aa: ASSALPSSGANVLT

v_call: TRBV7-6
j_call: TRBJ2-3
clone_size: once
cdr3_aa: ASTPGGANTDTQY

v_call: TRBV7-9
j_call: TRBJ2-3
clone_size: NA
cdr3_aa: ASSSENPPRDTQY

v_call: TRBV15
j_call: TRBJ2-7
clone_size: few
cdr3_aa: ATSTPPPGQGHEQY

v_call: TRBV5-1
j_call: TRBJ1-1
clone_size: NA
cdr3_aa: ASSLGLGTGAANTEAF

v_call: TRBV6-1
j_call: TRBJ1-2
clone_size: NA
cdr3_aa: AGERAGGYT

v_call: TRBV27
j_call: TRBJ2-5
clone_size: once
cdr3_aa: ASSLFRQGVETQY

v_call: TRBV7-2
j_call: TRBJ1-2
clone_size: once
cdr3_aa: ASSLARDSYGYT

v_call: TRBV4-1
j_call: TRBJ1-2
clone_size: NA
cdr3_aa: ASSQDLFGLLRRVSGYT

v_call: TRBV5-1
j_call: TRBJ2-3
clone_size: NA
cdr3_aa: ASSLLAETTDTQY

v_call: TRBV11-2
j_call: TRBJ2-3
clone_size: NA
cdr3_aa: ASSLSPGLAGAPGAQY

v_call: TRBV27
j_call: TRBJ2-5
clone_size: NA
cdr3_aa: ATSPGQGSETQY

v_call: TRBV5-1
j_call: TRBJ2-5
clone_size: NA
cdr3_aa: ASSRQTGGGAGETQY

v_call: TRBV6-1
j_call: TRBJ1-5
clone_size: NA
cdr3_aa: ASIWGEDQPQH

v_call: TRBV5-6
j_call: TRBJ1-1
clone_size: NA
cdr3_aa: ASSSRGSGNTEAF

v_call: TRBV4-2
j_call: TRBJ2-2
clone_size: NA
cdr3_aa: ASSQDVGRFAGELF